Shown below are 25 T cell receptor beta chains from a single sample sequenced in a study of cytomegalovirus exposure and HLA in healthy donors. Both 60 Vbeta primers and 13 Jbeta primers went into the PCR. The method was immunoSEQ multiplex PCR; TCRdb's version includes in-frame clones alone and lacks a portion of them. Of around 71,000 clones detected, roughly 60% appear once; the ten largest clones hold around 5%. Sequenced material: PBMCs. The origin of the receptors is a man aged 25 to 40 in good health and CMV-seropositive.

The DNA for the CDR3 is TGTGCCAGTAGTATTTTAACAGGGGATACGCAGTATTTT. Translation: CASSILTGDTQYF. V and J are TRBV19 and TRBJ2-3, with D tentatively TRBD1 (6 bases). The germline V and J ends were trimmed by 3 bases and 6 bases, with 10 bases remaining between them. The germline V gene has CDR1 LNHDA and CDR2 SQIVND (reference sequence). The CDR3 totals 13 residues.

The rearrangement links TRBV12-5 to TRBJ2-5; 9 nucleotides align to TRBD1. CDR1 is LGHNT and CDR2 is FRNRAP in the germline V gene. The CDR3 sequence is 15 residues long. V was clipped by 6 bases and J by 0 bases; unmatched bases: 5. CDR3 DNA sequence: TGTGCTAGTGGCCCTGGGACAGGGAACCAAGAGACCCAGTACTTC. Translating it yields CASGPGTGNQETQYF.

The J gene is TRBJ2-1, the V gene TRBV5-1; the D gene is possibly TRBD1 (5 bases). V was clipped by 0 bases and J by 4 bases, with 8 bases between them. The germline gives CDR1 SGHRS, CDR2 YFSETQ. The CDR3 is made up of 14 amino acids. The CDR3, as DNA: TGCGCCAGCAGCTTGGGACAGAGTTACAATGAGCAGTTCTTC. This sequence encodes CASSLGQSYNEQFF.

The chain recombines TRBV4-2 with TRBJ2-3; 16 positions agree with TRBD2. V was clipped by 2 bases and J by 7 bases; unmatched bases: 3. CDR3 length: 16 amino acids. Germline CDR1 and CDR2: LGHNA and YNFKEQ. This CDR3 reads CASSQSGLAGGYTQYF. Written as DNA, the CDR3 is TGTGCCAGCAGCCAATCGGGACTAGCGGGAGGGTATACGCAGTATTTT.

This chain uses TRBV2 with TRBJ1-2; D is undetermined. The CDR3 is 13 amino acids. Between the trimmed V and J ends, which lost 6 bases and 1 base, there was a span of 9 bases. The germline V gene encodes CDR1 SNHLY and CDR2 FYNNEI. Here the CDR3 DNA reads TGTGCCAGCAGCGCAGGCGATAACTATGGCTACACCTTC. It is translated as CASSAGDNYGYTF.

This sequence joins TRBV5-4 and TRBJ2-3; 11 positions match TRBD2. In germline, CDR1 is SGHNT, CDR2 YYREEE (reference sequence). Germline trimming cut 6 bases from V and 2 bases from J; bases unmatched to any gene: 8. This CDR3 spans 16 amino acids. CDR3 sequence: CASKGTSGFSTDTQYF. CDR3 DNA: TGTGCCAGCAAGGGGACTAGCGGATTTTCCACAGATACGCAGTATTTT.

The V gene is TRBV10-3, the J gene TRBJ1-5; the D gene is possibly TRBD1 (6 bases). The germline V gene has CDR1 ENHRY and CDR2 SYGVKD. This CDR3 is built from 16 residues. Trimming removed 6 bases from V and 5 bases from J, with 20 bases in between. CDR3 in DNA: TGTGCCATCAGGGAACCGAGTACAGGGTCTTATCAGCCCCAGCATTTT. Translated, it gives CAIREPSTGSYQPQHF.

This chain connects TRBV12-5 to TRBJ2-2, with 8 bases identical to TRBD1. This CDR3 is built from 14 residues. V was clipped by 7 bases and J by 6 bases; unmatched bases: 7. CDR1 and CDR2 from the germline V gene are LGHNT and FRNRAP. The CDR3 spells CASAETGVAGELFF. Written as DNA, the CDR3 is TGTGCTAGTGCTGAGACAGGGGTCGCCGGGGAGCTGTTTTTT.

This clone has more than one count but fewer than ten. The chain is built from TRBV15 and TRBJ1-2; maybe TRBD1 (6 bases). Germline assignment: CDR1 LNHNV and CDR2 YYDKDF (reference sequence). Trimming stripped 1 base from V and 4 bases from J, with 7 bases between. The CDR3 totals 13 residues. The CDR3 reads CATSRGGGYGYTF. For the CDR3, the DNA is TGTGCCACCAGCAGAGGAGGGGGCTATGGCTACACCTTC.

In its sample, this clone was seen a few times. The chain has TRBV2 and TRBJ2-7; 7 nucleotides align to TRBD1. The CDR3 totals 14 residues. Germline V gene lookup returns CDR1 SNHLY and CDR2 FYNNEI. V lost 6 bases to trimming and J lost 3 bases; unmatched junction nucleotides: 8. CDR3 nucleotides: TGTGCCAGCAGACCCGGACAGGTAAACTACGAGCAGTACTTC. Amino acid sequence: CASRPGQVNYEQYF.

The J gene is TRBJ2-4, the V gene TRBV2; the D gene is possibly TRBD1 (5 bases). Germline V gene data show CDR1 as SNHLY and CDR2 as FYNNEI. The CDR3 sequence is 14 residues long. V lost 6 bases and J lost 6, with 15 bases in between. Here the CDR3 DNA reads TGTGCCAGCAGGGGGCTCTTTGGTGGAAACATTCAGTACTTC. It is translated as CASRGLFGGNIQYF.

The rearrangement links TRBV5-1 to TRBJ2-1; D is possibly TRBD2 (7 bases). This CDR3 region has 15 residues. Per germline, CDR1 SGHRS and CDR2 YFSETQ. V lost 2 bases and J 3 bases, leaving 12 bases between the germline ends. CDR3 region: CASSFEGGNYNEQFF. The CDR3 DNA sequence: TGCGCCAGCAGCTTCGAGGGGGGGAACTACAATGAGCAGTTCTTC.

V gene TRBV5-5 combines with J gene TRBJ2-5, with 7 nucleotides matching TRBD2. The V segment lost 1 base and the J segment 5 bases; nucleotides outside the gene matches: 8. The CDR3 has 15 residues. CDR1 and CDR2 from the germline V gene are SGHKS and YYEKEE (reference sequence). The CDR3 nucleotides are TGTGCCAGCAGCTTGACGGCACGGGGAGGGGAGACCCAGTACTTC. The encoded protein is CASSLTARGGETQYF. Filled out from reference TRBV5-5 and TRBJ2-5, the complete variable domain reads DAGVTQSPTHLIKTRGQQVTLRCSPISGHKSVSWYQQVLGQGPQFIFQYYEKEERGRGNFPDRFSARQFPNYSSELNVNALLLGDSALYLCASSLTARGGETQYFGPGTRLLVL.

The gene calls are TRBV18 and TRBJ2-4, with D hard to call. V lost 2 bases to trimming and J lost 1 base, with 9 bases between them. The CDR3 consists of 15 residues. The germline gives CDR1 KGHSH, CDR2 LQKENI. CDR3 DNA: TGTGCCAGCTCACCAAGCCGGAGCGCCAAAAACATTCAGTACTTC. Protein: CASSPSRSAKNIQYF. The whole variable domain, filled in from reference TRBV18 and TRBJ2-4, reads NAGVMQNPRHLVRRRGQEARLRCSPMKGHSHVYWYRQLPEEGLKFMVYLQKENIIDESGMPKERFSAEFPKEGPSILRIQQVVRGDSAAYFCASSPSRSAKNIQYFGAGTRLSVL.

The chain recombines TRBV6-4 with TRBJ2-3; D uncertain. CDR1 is MRHNA, CDR2 SNTAGT, per germline. The CDR3 has 14 residues. V lost 2 bases and J lost 4, with 10 bases in between. The CDR3 spells CASSDRGEADTQYF. CDR3 DNA sequence: TGTGCCAGCAGTGACAGAGGAGAGGCAGATACGCAGTATTTT.

Only a few counts were recorded for this clone. The rearrangement links TRBV11-2 to TRBJ2-7; 9 nucleotides agree with TRBD1. The junction had 3 bases not matched to a gene; V was cut back by 0 bases and J by 6 bases. There are 14 residues in the CDR3. CDR1 and CDR2 from the germline V gene are SGHAT and FQNNGV. The DNA for the CDR3 is TGTGCCAGCAGCTTAGATACAGGGGGCCGCGAGCAGTACTTC. Residues: CASSLDTGGREQYF.

This rearrangement joins TRBV6-5 to TRBJ1-1, with D perhaps matching TRBD1 (6 bases). V lost 2 bases and J lost 4, with 17 bases in between. The CDR3 sequence is 16 residues long. The germline V gene has CDR1 MNHEY and CDR2 SVGAGI. CDR3 in amino acids: CASSYRGGGEGTEAFF. The CDR3 DNA is TGTGCCAGCAGTTACCGGGGTGGGGGCGAGGGCACTGAAGCTTTCTTT.

The CDR3 DNA sequence: TGTGCCAGTAGTGCAGCAGGGGGCAGGTTGGACGAGCAGTACTTC. This sequence encodes CASSAAGGRLDEQYF. J is TRBJ2-7 and V is TRBV19; 8 nucleotides align to TRBD1. This CDR3 has 15 amino acids. J was trimmed by 5 bases and V by 5 bases; bases with no gene match: 11. Germline assignment: CDR1 LNHDA and CDR2 SQIVND (reference sequence).

The gene calls are TRBV28 and TRBJ1-5; D ambiguous. CDR3 length equals 12 residues. CDR1 and CDR2 (germline): MDHEN, SYDVKM. Trimming removed 7 bases at V and 7 bases at J, with 11 bases between. The CDR3 is CASTDGSQPQHF. CDR3 DNA: TGTGCCAGCACTGACGGGAGCCAGCCCCAGCATTTT.

This clone was picked up a small number of times. The J gene is TRBJ1-5, the V gene TRBV21-1. TRBV21-1 is reported as a pseudogene. This CDR3 region has 19 residues. The CDR3 sequence: CASSPPYPRGPKSNQPQHF. CDR3 nucleotide sequence: TGTGCCAGCAGCCCACCCTACCCGCGGGGGCCTAAGAGCAATCAGCCCCAGCATTTT.

V usage is TRBV6-1 and J usage is TRBJ1-4; D ambiguous. CDR3 size: 13 residues. The germline V gene has CDR1 MNHNS and CDR2 SASEGT. V was clipped by 10 bases and J by 4 bases, with 13 bases between them. The CDR3 nucleotides are TGTGCCACCGTCCGGTTAATTAATGAAAAACTGTTTTTT. Protein sequence: CATVRLINEKLFF.

The V call is TRBV4-3, the J call TRBJ2-1; tentative D call: TRBD2 (7 bases). Trimming stripped 4 bases from V and 5 bases from J, with 12 bases between. CDR1 is LGHNA and CDR2 is YSLEER in the germline V gene. The CDR3 runs 14 residues. The CDR3 nucleotides are TGCGCCAGCAGCCCGGGGGCGGGAGACAATGAGCAGTTCTTC. Translating it yields CASSPGAGDNEQFF.

The chain is built from TRBV2 and TRBJ2-3, with D possibly being TRBD2 (5 bases). The V and J ends lost 4 bases and 7 bases respectively, with 6 bases between them. CDR1 and CDR2 (germline): SNHLY, FYNNEI. This CDR3 is 11 amino acids long. CDR3 loop: CASSGGYTQYF. As DNA, the CDR3 is TGTGCCAGCAGTGGAGGGTATACGCAGTATTTT.

The CDR3 sequence: CASRAAASNTGELFF. In DNA form, the CDR3 reads TGCGCCAGCAGGGCGGCGGCTTCGAACACCGGGGAGCTGTTTTTT. The chain combines TRBV10-1 with TRBJ2-2; D call uncertain. Trimming removed 6 bases at V and 0 bases at J, with 11 bases between. CDR1 and CDR2 (germline): WNHNN, SYGVQD (reference sequence). The CDR3 spans 15 residues.

The V call is TRBV6-5, the J call TRBJ1-2; the D is unclear. Trimming removed 6 bases at V and 8 bases at J, with 10 bases between. The CDR3 sequence is 11 residues long. Germline V gene lookup returns CDR1 MNHEY and CDR2 SVGAGI. The DNA of the CDR3 is TGTGCCAGCAGGGCGATGCGGGGCTACACCTTC. Translation gives CASRAMRGYTF.